Each of the 30 T cell receptor beta chains below was sequenced from the same sample in a study of patients and donors after allogeneic stem cell transplantation (dated by TCRdb to the early 2020s). The library was generated by RT-PCR. Sequencing relied on a NextSeq 550. The public reads were quality trimmed at Q25 with fastp and then assembled into clones with MiXCR by TCRdb, keeping productive beta chains. Duplicate CDR3 protein sequences are folded into a single record with the most common DNA and genes. The sample records about 960,000 distinct CDR3 sequences, roughly 18% of which are singletons. Of the sample, around 6% is held by the ten largest clones. Sequenced: blood, either unsorted or a sorted T cell fraction (not recorded which). Source of these receptors: a human donor who was either an allogeneic HSCT recipient or a stem cell or donor lymphocyte infusion donor (not recorded which). It is not recorded whose cells these are; they may come from a transplant donor.

V usage is TRBV30 and J usage is TRBJ2-7; D is possibly TRBD1 (5 bases). Germline assignment: CDR1 GTSNPN and CDR2 SVGIG (reference sequence). The germline V and J ends were trimmed by 2 bases and 6 bases, with 14 bases remaining between them. The length of the CDR3 is 13 residues. CDR3 in DNA: TGTGCCTGGAGTATTGCCAGGGAAGGCGAGCAGTACTTC. Its translation is CAWSIAREGEQYF.

The gene calls are TRBV29-1 and TRBJ2-5; D uncertain. Germline-derived CDR1 and CDR2 are SQVTM and ANQGSEA. The CDR3 length is 15 residues. Trimming stripped 6 bases from V and 2 bases from J, with 19 bases between. CDR3 nucleotide sequence: TGCAGCGTACAACCTCTTCGGGTGGCGCAAGAGACCCAGTACTTC. It codes for CSVQPLRVAQETQYF.

There are a few counts of this clonotype. The chain has TRBV9 and TRBJ1-4; no reliable D call. The CDR3 is 16 residues long. V was clipped by 4 bases and J by 2 bases, with 15 bases between them. CDR1 is SGDLS, CDR2 YYNGEE, per germline. The CDR3 nucleotides are TGTGCCAGCAGCCCGACGACCGGCGAGACTAATGAAAAACTGTTTTTT. Its translation: CASSPTTGETNEKLFF.

This clonotype was observed a handful of times. The chain uses TRBV6-6 and TRBJ1-2; TRBD1 matches 7 bases. Looked up from germline, CDR1 is MNHNY and CDR2 is SVGAGI (reference sequence). The junction had 7 bases not matched to a gene; V was cut back by 10 bases and J by 5 bases. The CDR3 loop spans 12 amino acids. The CDR3 sequence: CATRPGQYGYTF. The CDR3 nucleotides are TGTGCCACTAGGCCGGGACAGTATGGCTACACCTTC.

This clonotype was counted at least ten times. The chain has TRBV12-3 or TRBV12-4 and TRBJ1-5, with D uncertain. The CDR3 runs 16 residues. The CDR3 DNA sequence: TGTGCGTCACGGGTGGGTCCCGGAGGAAGCAATCAGCCCCAGCATTTT. It encodes CASRVGPGGSNQPQHF.

This clonotype was picked up a small number of times. The chain joins TRBV20-1 to TRBJ1-6; D remains unclear. The CDR3 covers 15 residues. CDR1 is DFQATT, CDR2 SNEGSKA, per germline (reference sequence). Trimming removed 3 bases from V and 5 bases from J, with 14 bases in between. Here the CDR3 reads CSARGQISNNSPLHF. The CDR3 DNA reads TGCAGTGCTAGGGGCCAGATAAGTAATAATTCACCCCTCCACTTT.

The CDR3 sequence: CASSASPGTGGHNEQFF. In DNA form, the CDR3 reads TGTGCCAGCAGTGCCTCGCCAGGGACCGGAGGCCACAATGAGCAGTTCTTC. This chain links TRBV25-1 with TRBJ2-1; D may match TRBD1 or TRBD2 (5 bases each). The CDR3 is 17 amino acids. V was pared by 4 bases and J by 5 bases, with 21 bases between. Germline values: CDR1 MGHDK, CDR2 SYGVNS.

The J gene is TRBJ1-2, the V gene TRBV27; no clear D. This CDR3 is 16 amino acids long. Trimming took off 3 bases at V and 1 base at J, with 15 bases between the two ends. CDR1 is MNHEY, CDR2 SMNVEV, per germline (reference sequence). CDR3 in DNA: TGTGCCAGCAGTTTTGGCGGACCAATACTTAACTATGGCTACACCTTC. This sequence encodes CASSFGGPILNYGYTF.

This chain joins TRBV6-5 and TRBJ1-1; D is uncertain. Germline CDR1 and CDR2: MNHEY and SVGAGI. The CDR3 has 14 residues. V was shortened by 3 bases and J by 6 bases, with 14 bases between the two germline ends. CDR3 nucleotide sequence: TGTGCCAGCAGTTATCCTGTGAAAGGTCCTGAAGCTTTCTTT. Translation gives CASSYPVKGPEAFF.

This clonotype has just a few counts. The chain carries TRBV5-1 and TRBJ2-2; TRBD2 matches 7 bases. The CDR3 runs 15 residues. The V gene's germline CDR1 is SGHRS and CDR2 YFSETQ. The V segment lost 4 bases and the J segment 4 bases; nucleotides outside the gene matches: 7. CDR3 region: CASSGGGLLTGELFF. CDR3 DNA: TGCGCCAGCAGCGGGGGGGGACTTCTCACCGGGGAGCTGTTTTTT.

A few counts support this clonotype. This chain joins TRBV2 and TRBJ2-2; D call uncertain. V was shortened by 2 bases and J by 3 bases, with 10 bases between the two germline ends. CDR1 and CDR2 (germline): SNHLY, FYNNEI. The CDR3 runs to 15 residues. This CDR3 is CASSEYDVDTGELFF. In nucleotides, the CDR3 is TGTGCCAGCAGTGAATACGACGTGGACACCGGGGAGCTGTTTTTT.

In this sample, this clonotype turned up a few times. J is TRBJ2-2 and V is TRBV12-3 or TRBV12-4; weak D call: TRBD2 (7 bases). There are 17 residues in the CDR3. V lost 7 bases to trimming and J lost 5 bases, with 23 bases between them. In DNA form, the CDR3 reads TGTGCCAGCAAGTCGTGGATTTCGGGGGGCGAAACCGGGGAGCTGTTTTTT. It yields the protein CASKSWISGGETGELFF.

This clonotype was picked up a small number of times. The chain couples TRBV4-1 to TRBJ2-1, with a tentative D call TRBD2 (6 bases). V lost 4 bases to trimming and J lost 10 bases, with 23 bases between them. CDR1 and CDR2 (germline): MGHRA, YSYEKL. This CDR3 comprises 16 residues. For the CDR3, the DNA is TGCGCCAGCAGCCCTGAGAGGAGGGCCGGGGAGCGAGAGCAGTTCTTC. Protein: CASSPERRAGEREQFF.

This clonotype was counted a few times. The gene calls are TRBV12-3 or TRBV12-4 and TRBJ2-2; a possible D gene is TRBD1 (5 bases). V lost 3 bases to trimming and J lost 3 bases, with 8 bases between them. The CDR3 extends over 14 amino acids. DNA for the CDR3: TGTGCCAGCAGTTTGGGGCTTTACACCGGGGAGCTGTTTTTT. Amino acids: CASSLGLYTGELFF.

The chain uses TRBV12-3 or TRBV12-4 and TRBJ1-2; the D gene is possibly TRBD1 (6 bases). The CDR3 consists of 13 residues. The ends were cut back, 5 bases at V and 6 bases at J, with 13 bases in the middle. The CDR3 nucleotides are TGTGCCAGCAGTGACGGACAGCCCGATGGCTACACCTTC. This translates into CASSDGQPDGYTF.

This clonotype was seen a few times. The chain employs TRBV6-2 or TRBV6-3 and TRBJ2-1; D tentatively reads TRBD1 or TRBD2 (8 bases each). The germline V and J ends were trimmed by 4 bases and 8 bases, with 15 bases remaining between them. CDR3 size: 14 residues. Germline V CDR1 and CDR2: MNHEY, SVGEGT. In DNA form, the CDR3 reads TGTGCCAGCAGTTTAAGCGGGGGACAGGATGAGCAGTTCTTC. Protein: CASSLSGGQDEQFF.

This clonotype was counted many times. V is TRBV10-3 and J is TRBJ1-1, with 7 bases identical to TRBD1. The germline CDR1 and CDR2 sequences are ENHRY and SYGVKD. The CDR3 is made up of 14 amino acids. The J segment lost 5 bases and the V segment lost 3 bases, leaving 6 bases of the junction unmatched. DNA of the CDR3: TGTGCCATCAGTGAAGGGCAGGGGGGTACTGAAGCTTTCTTT. This sequence encodes CAISEGQGGTEAFF.

The chain uses TRBV9 and TRBJ2-2; the D gene could be TRBD1 or TRBD2 (6 bases each). V dropped 2 bases and J dropped 7 bases, with 12 bases sitting between them. The V gene's germline CDR1 is SGDLS and CDR2 YYNGEE. This CDR3 has 14 amino acids. As DNA, the CDR3 is TGTGCCAGCAGCGTCGGAGGGGACAACGGGGAGCTGTTTTTT. Translating it yields CASSVGGDNGELFF.

This sequence joins TRBV6-6 and TRBJ2-1, with D tentatively TRBD2 (5 bases). V was clipped by 5 bases and J by 5 bases, with 7 bases between them. Germline lookup yields CDR1 MNHNY and CDR2 SVGAGI (reference sequence). The CDR3 is 12 residues long. CDR3 sequence (DNA): TGTGCCAGCAGTGCGAGGGACAATGAGCAGTTCTTC. Translation: CASSARDNEQFF.

Comment on this clonotype: One junction end disagrees with the germline gene, perhaps due to a read error. The chain is built from TRBV7-2 and TRBJ2-1; D may be TRBD1 (5 bases). CDR1 SGHTA and CDR2 FQGNSA come from the germline V gene. CDR3 length equals 14 residues. CDR3 DNA sequence: TGTGCCAGCAGCTCGACGCCAGGGTGGGATGAGCAGGTCTTC. Amino acids: CASSSTPGWDEQVF. The whole variable domain, remainder taken from reference TRBV7-2 and TRBJ2-1, is GAGVSQSPSNKVTEKGKDVELRCDPISGHTALYWYRQSLGQGLEFLIYFQGNSAPDKSGLPSDRFSAERTGGSVSTLTIQRTQQEDSAVYLCASSSTPGWDEQVFGPGTRLTVL.

The chain joins TRBV12-1 to TRBJ2-7; no DNA check was done on the table's D call, TRBD2. TRBV12-1 is flagged as a pseudogene. The CDR3 is made up of 19 amino acids. The CDR3 here is CASSSAGTSGSRSSYEQYF. The CDR3 DNA reads as TGTGCCAGCAGCTCCGCAGGGACTAGCGGGAGCCGGAGCTCCTACGAGCAGTACTTC.

V is TRBV15 and J is TRBJ1-2, with a weak D call TRBD1 (6 bases). V gave up 0 bases and J gave up 5 bases, with 13 bases separating them. CDR1 LNHNV and CDR2 YYDKDF come from the germline V gene (reference sequence). The CDR3 contains 15 residues. CDR3 DNA sequence: TGTGCCACCAGCAGAGATTCGAACAGGGAGTATGGCTACACCTTC. It yields the protein CATSRDSNREYGYTF. Variable domain in full (rest from reference TRBV15 and TRBJ1-2): DAMVIQNPRYQVTQFGKPVTLSCSQTLNHNVMYWYQQKSSQAPKLLFHYYDKDFNNEADTPDNFQSRRPNTSFCFLDIRSPGLGDTAMYLCATSRDSNREYGYTFGSGTRLTVV.

This clonotype was seen only a few times. The CDR3 region has the DNA TGCGCCAGCAGCCAGTCGGGGGGCGTGACGCAGTATTTT. Its protein product is CASSQSGGVTQYF. This chain links TRBV4-3 with TRBJ2-3; the D gene is possibly TRBD2 (7 bases). This CDR3 region has 13 residues. Germline lookup yields CDR1 LGHNA and CDR2 YSLEER. V was clipped by 3 bases and J by 9 bases, with 13 bases between them.

J is TRBJ1-2 and V is TRBV28; D is ambiguous. Per the germline V gene, CDR1 is MDHEN and CDR2 is SYDVKM. The CDR3 covers 14 residues. V was trimmed by 5 bases and J by 7 bases, leaving 17 bases between them. The CDR3 sequence is CASSSWQDEVGYTF. The CDR3 nucleotides are TGTGCCAGCAGTAGTTGGCAGGATGAGGTTGGCTACACCTTC.

The chain uses TRBV25-1 and TRBJ2-3; D not certain. CDR1 MGHDK and CDR2 SYGVNS come from the germline V gene. V was cut by 3 bases and J by 4 bases, with 11 bases left in between. The CDR3 length is 14 residues. CDR3 in DNA: TGTGCCAGCAGTGAGACCAGAGCTTCAGATACGCAGTATTTT. It yields the protein CASSETRASDTQYF.

This clonotype appeared many times. The chain uses TRBV2 and TRBJ2-7, with D perhaps matching TRBD1 (7 bases). CDR3 length: 13 amino acids. V shed 5 bases and J shed 6 bases, with 14 bases lying between them. Germline assignment: CDR1 SNHLY and CDR2 FYNNEI. The CDR3 reads CASSPRQGGEQYF. The CDR3, as DNA: TGTGCCAGCAGTCCACGACAGGGAGGCGAGCAGTACTTC.

The chain couples TRBV7-8 to TRBJ2-7, with TRBD1 identical over 7 bases. Germline loops: CDR1 SGHVS, CDR2 FQNEAQ. The CDR3 extends over 13 amino acids. Trimming at V came to 4 bases and at J to 6 bases, leaving 6 bases not matched to a gene. CDR3 DNA sequence: TGTGCCAGCAGCTCGCTGACAGGGACCGAGCAGTACTTC. It translates to CASSSLTGTEQYF. The full variable domain, rest sourced from reference TRBV7-8 and TRBJ2-7, is GAGVSQSPRYKVAKRGQDVALRCDPISGHVSLFWYQQALGQGPEFLTYFQNEAQLDKSGLPSDRFFAERPEGSVSTLKIQRTQQEDSAVYLCASSSLTGTEQYFGPGTRLTVT.

For this clonotype: The junction departs from germline at one end; a sequencing error may be responsible. The J gene is TRBJ2-7, the V gene TRBV20-1, with 9 bases that match TRBD2. This CDR3 region has 17 residues. Germline loops: CDR1 DFQATT, CDR2 SNEGSKA (reference sequence). CDR3 sequence: CSARERSSGTISSEQYF. The CDR3 DNA is TGCAGTGCTAGAGAGCGGTCTAGCGGGACGATTTCCTCCGAGCAGTACTTC.

There are a few counts of this clonotype. This chain uses TRBV24-1 with TRBJ1-1; a weak D match, TRBD1 (5 bases). This CDR3 contains 16 residues. Between the trimmed V and J ends, which lost 0 bases and 2 bases, there was a span of 12 bases. Germline-derived CDR1 and CDR2 are KGHDR and SFDVKD. In nucleotides, the CDR3 is TGTGCCACCAGTGATTTGGAGGTGACAGTCAACACTGAAGCTTTCTTT. The encoded protein is CATSDLEVTVNTEAFF.

The rearrangement joins TRBV15 to TRBJ2-5, with D possibly TRBD2 on 7 matching bases. Trimming took off 3 bases at V and 5 bases at J, with 19 bases between the two ends. CDR3 length: 16 amino acids. Germline V CDR1 and CDR2: LNHNV, YYDKDF (reference sequence). The CDR3 spells CATSRSAGAFLETQYF. In DNA form, the CDR3 reads TGTGCCACCAGCAGGTCGGCGGGGGCATTTCTGGAGACCCAGTACTTC.